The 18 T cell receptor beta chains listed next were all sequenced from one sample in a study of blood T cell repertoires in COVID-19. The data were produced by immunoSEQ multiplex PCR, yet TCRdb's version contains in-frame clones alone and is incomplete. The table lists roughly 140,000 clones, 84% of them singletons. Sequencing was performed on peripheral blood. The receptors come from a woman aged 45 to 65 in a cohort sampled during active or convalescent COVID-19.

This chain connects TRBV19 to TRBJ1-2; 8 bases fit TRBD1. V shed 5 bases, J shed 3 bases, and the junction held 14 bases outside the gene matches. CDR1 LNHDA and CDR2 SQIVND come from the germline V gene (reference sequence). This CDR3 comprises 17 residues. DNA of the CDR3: TGTGCCAGTAGTTCGGCGGGACAGGACCTATTAGACTATGGCTACACCTTC. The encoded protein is CASSSAGQDLLDYGYTF.

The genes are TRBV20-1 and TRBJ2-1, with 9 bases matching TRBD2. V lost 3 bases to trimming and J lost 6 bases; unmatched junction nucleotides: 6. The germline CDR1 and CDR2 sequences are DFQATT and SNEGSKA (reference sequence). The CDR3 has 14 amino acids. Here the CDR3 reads CSASLAGGGNEQFF. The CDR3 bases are TGCAGTGCTAGTTTGGCGGGGGGGGGCAATGAGCAGTTCTTC.

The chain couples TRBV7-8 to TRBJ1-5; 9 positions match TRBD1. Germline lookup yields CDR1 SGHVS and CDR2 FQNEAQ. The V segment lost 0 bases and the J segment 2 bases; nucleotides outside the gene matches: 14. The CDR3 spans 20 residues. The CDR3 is CASSLAAVYRGLFGNQPQHF. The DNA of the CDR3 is TGTGCCAGCAGCTTAGCTGCAGTCTACAGGGGGCTATTTGGCAATCAGCCCCAGCATTTT.

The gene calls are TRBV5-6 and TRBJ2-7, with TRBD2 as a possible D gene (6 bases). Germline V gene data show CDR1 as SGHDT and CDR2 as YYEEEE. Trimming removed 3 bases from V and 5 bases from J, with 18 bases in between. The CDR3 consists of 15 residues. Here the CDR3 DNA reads TGTGCCAGCAGCTCGGGACTGACAGTCTTGCACGAGCAGTACTTC. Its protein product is CASSSGLTVLHEQYF.

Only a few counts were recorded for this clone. CDR3 DNA: TGTGCCAGCAGTCGAACCGGGACAGAGGGCGGCTACACCTTC. It encodes CASSRTGTEGGYTF. This chain joins TRBV27 and TRBJ1-2; 7 bases are a match to TRBD1. Germline V lookup: CDR1 MNHEY, CDR2 SMNVEV (reference sequence). The CDR3 contains 14 residues. Trimming removed 5 bases from V and 8 bases from J; junction bases left unmatched: 11.

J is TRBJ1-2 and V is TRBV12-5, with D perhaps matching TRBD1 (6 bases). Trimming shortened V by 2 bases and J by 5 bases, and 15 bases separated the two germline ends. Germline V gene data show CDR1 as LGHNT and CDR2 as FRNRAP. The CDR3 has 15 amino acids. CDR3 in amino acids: CASGLLDRLTYGYTF. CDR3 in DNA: TGTGCTAGTGGTTTGCTGGACAGACTCACGTATGGCTACACCTTC.

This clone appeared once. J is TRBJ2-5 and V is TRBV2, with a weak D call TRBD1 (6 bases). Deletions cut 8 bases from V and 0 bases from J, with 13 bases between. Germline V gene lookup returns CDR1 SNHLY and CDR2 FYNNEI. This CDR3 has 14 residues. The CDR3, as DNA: TGTGCCAGCTTGGACAGTGAGTACCAAGAGACCCAGTACTTC. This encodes CASLDSEYQETQYF.

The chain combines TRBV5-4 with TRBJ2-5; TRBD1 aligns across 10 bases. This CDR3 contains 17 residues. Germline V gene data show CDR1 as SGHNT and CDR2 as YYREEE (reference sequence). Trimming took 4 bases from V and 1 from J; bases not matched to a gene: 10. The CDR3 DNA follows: TGTGCCAGCAGCCCAGGGACAGGGGCTACTAGCCAAGAGACCCAGTACTTC. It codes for CASSPGTGATSQETQYF.

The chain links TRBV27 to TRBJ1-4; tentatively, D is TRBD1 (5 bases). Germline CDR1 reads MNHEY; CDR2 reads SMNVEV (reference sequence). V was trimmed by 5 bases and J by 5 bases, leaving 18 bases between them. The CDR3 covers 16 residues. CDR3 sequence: CASSPLTRVGNEKLFF. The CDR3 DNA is TGTGCCAGCAGTCCCCTGACCAGGGTAGGCAATGAAAAACTGTTTTTT. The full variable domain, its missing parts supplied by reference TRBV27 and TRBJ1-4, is EAQVTQNPRYLITVTGKKLTVTCSQNMNHEYMSWYRQDPGLGLRQIYYSMNVEVTDKGDVPEGYKVSRKEKRNFPLILESPSPNQTSLYFCASSPLTRVGNEKLFFGSGTQLSVL.

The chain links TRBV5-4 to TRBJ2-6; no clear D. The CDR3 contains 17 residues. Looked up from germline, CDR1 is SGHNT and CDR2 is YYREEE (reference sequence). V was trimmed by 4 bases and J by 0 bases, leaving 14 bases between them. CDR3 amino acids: CASSRLGNYSGANVLTF. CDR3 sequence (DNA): TGTGCCAGCAGCCGTCTGGGTAACTACTCTGGGGCCAACGTCCTGACTTTC.

The CDR3 is CASSARADVFCEQYF. The DNA for the CDR3 is TGTGCCAGCAGTGCCCGAGCGGATGTTTTTTGCGAGCAGTACTTC. V and J are TRBV2 and TRBJ2-7, with D maybe TRBD2 (5 bases). This CDR3 has 15 residues. Germline V gene sequence: CDR1 SNHLY, CDR2 FYNNEI. Deletions cut 4 bases from V and 6 bases from J, with 19 bases between.

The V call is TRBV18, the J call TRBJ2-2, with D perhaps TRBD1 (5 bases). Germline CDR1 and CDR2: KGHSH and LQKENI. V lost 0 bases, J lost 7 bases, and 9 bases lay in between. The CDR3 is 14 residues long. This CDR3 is CASSPPADSGELFF. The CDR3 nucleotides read TGTGCCAGCTCACCACCGGCAGACAGCGGGGAGCTGTTTTTT.

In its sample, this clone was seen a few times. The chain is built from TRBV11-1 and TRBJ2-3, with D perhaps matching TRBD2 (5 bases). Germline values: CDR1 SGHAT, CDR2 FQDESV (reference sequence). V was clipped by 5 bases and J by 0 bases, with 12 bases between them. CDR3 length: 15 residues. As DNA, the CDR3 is TGTGCCAGCAGCGCAGGACTCGCAAGCACAGATACGCAGTATTTT. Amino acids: CASSAGLASTDTQYF. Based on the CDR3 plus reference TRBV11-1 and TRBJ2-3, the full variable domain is EAEVAQSPRYKITEKSQAVAFWCDPISGHATLYWYRQILGQGPELLVQFQDESVVDDSQLPKDRFSAERLKGVDSTLKIQPAELGDSAMYLCASSAGLASTDTQYFGPGTRLTVL.

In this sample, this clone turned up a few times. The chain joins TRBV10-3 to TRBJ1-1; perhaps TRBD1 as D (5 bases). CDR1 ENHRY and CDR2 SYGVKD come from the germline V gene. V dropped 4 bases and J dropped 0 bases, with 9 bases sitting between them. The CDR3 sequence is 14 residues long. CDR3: CAISGDRMNTEAFF. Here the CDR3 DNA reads TGTGCCATCAGTGGTGACAGAATGAACACTGAAGCTTTCTTT.

CDR3 loop: CASSLVQNTDTQYF. Here the CDR3 DNA reads TGTGCCAGCAGCTTGGTACAGAACACAGATACGCAGTATTTT. J is TRBJ2-3 and V is TRBV5-6; D is undetermined. V lost 0 bases, J lost 2 bases, and 7 bases lay in between. CDR1 is SGHDT, CDR2 YYEEEE, per germline. The CDR3 is 14 amino acids.

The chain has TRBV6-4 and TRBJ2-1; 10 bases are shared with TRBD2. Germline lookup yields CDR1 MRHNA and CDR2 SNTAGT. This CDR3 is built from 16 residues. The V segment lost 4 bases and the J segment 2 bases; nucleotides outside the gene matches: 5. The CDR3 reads CASSVSSGGPYNEQFF. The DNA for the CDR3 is TGTGCCAGCAGTGTATCTAGCGGGGGTCCCTACAATGAGCAGTTCTTC.

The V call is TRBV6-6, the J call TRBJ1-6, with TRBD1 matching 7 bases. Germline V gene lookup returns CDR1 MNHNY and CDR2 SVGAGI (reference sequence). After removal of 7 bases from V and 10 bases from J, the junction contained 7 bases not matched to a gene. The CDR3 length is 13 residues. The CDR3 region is CASNQGEASPLHF. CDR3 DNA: TGTGCCAGCAACCAGGGGGAGGCCTCACCCCTCCACTTT.

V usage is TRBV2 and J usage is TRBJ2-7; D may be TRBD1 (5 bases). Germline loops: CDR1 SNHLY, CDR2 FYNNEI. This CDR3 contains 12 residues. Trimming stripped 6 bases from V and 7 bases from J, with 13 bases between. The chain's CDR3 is CASRRRGREQYF. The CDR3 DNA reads TGTGCCAGCAGGAGAAGGGGAAGGGAGCAGTACTTC. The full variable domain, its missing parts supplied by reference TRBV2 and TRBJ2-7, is EPEVTQTPSHQVTQMGQEVILRCVPISNHLYFYWYRQILGQKVEFLVSFYNNEISEKSEIFDDQFSVERPDGSNFTLKIRSTKLEDSAMYFCASRRRGREQYFGPGTRLTVT.